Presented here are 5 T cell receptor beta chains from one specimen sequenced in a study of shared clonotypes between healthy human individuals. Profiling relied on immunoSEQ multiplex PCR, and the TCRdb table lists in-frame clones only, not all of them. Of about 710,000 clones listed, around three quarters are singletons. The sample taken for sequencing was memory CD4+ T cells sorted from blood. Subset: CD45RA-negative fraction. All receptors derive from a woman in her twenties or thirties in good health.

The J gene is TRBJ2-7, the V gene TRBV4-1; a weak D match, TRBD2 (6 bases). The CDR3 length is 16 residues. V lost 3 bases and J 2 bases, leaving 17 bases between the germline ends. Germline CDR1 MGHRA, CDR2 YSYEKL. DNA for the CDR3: TGCGCCAGCAGCCAGCTCCTAGCGAGTGTCCCCTACGAGCAGTACTTC. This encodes CASSQLLASVPYEQYF.

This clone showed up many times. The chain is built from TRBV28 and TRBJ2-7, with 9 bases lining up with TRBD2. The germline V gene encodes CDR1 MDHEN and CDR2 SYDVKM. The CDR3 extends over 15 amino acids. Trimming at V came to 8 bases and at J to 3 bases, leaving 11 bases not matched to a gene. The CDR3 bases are TGTGCCAGCCGCCCCTCCGGGACTAGCTACTACGAGCAGTACTTC. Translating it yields CASRPSGTSYYEQYF.

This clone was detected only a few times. This CDR3 reads CASSLRLRTYEQYF. In DNA form, the CDR3 reads TGTGCCAGCAGTCTCCGACTTAGAACCTACGAGCAGTACTTC. The chain combines TRBV27 with TRBJ2-7; D is undetermined. The CDR3 is 14 residues long. Germline V gene lookup returns CDR1 MNHEY and CDR2 SMNVEV (reference sequence). V lost 5 bases and J lost 2, with 13 bases in between.

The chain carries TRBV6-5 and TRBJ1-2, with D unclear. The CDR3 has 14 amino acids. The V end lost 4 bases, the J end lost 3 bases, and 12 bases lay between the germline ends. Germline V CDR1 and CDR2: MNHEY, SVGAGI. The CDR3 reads CASSLDVFDYGYTF. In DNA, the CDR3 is TGTGCCAGCAGTTTGGATGTATTCGACTATGGCTACACCTTC.

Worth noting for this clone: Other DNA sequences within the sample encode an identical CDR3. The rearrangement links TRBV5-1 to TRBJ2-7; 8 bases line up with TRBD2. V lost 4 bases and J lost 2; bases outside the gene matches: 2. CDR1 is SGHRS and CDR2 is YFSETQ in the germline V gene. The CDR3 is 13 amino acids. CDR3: CASSTSGTYEQYF. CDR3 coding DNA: TGCGCCAGCAGCACTAGCGGCACCTACGAGCAGTACTTC.